The source of this T cell receptor (beta chain) is a study of CD8+ T cells in alopecia areata (dated by TCRdb to 2016 to 2019). About the full investigation: The study used high-throughput TCRbeta sequencing to examine T cell clonal expansion in alopecia areata, in both the C3H/HeJ mouse model and human patients. On the human side, TCRbeta sequencing was run on scalp tissue and on sorted CD4+ and CD8+ peripheral blood T cells from healthy controls and from alopecia areata patients with either patchy or totalis/universalis disease. Scalp clonality was compared among normal scalp (n=4), patchy alopecia areata scalp (n=8), and alopecia totalis/universalis scalp (n=8). The RNA source kit depended on sample type: the PAXgene miRNA kit for fixed scalp, the miRNeasy kit for PBMCs, and the RNeasy kit for mouse skin. TCRbeta CDR3 regions were amplified by immunoSEQ multiplex PCR with 35 Vbeta forward and 13 Jbeta reverse primers.

The germline V gene gives CDR1 as SQVTM and CDR2 as ANQGSEA. Measured from the cysteine to the phenylalanine, the CDR3 is 12 residues long. CDR3 DNA is the only sequence kept; it has 36 bases, read in frame from the first base. V is pruned by 4 bases and J by 4 bases, leaving 3 bases of the junction without a gene match. This clone has more than one count but fewer than ten. Its antigen remains unidentified. Base qualities were left out, and no much larger clone turns up one base away. This sample also contains other DNA sequences that code for the same CDR3. The library relied on the immunoSEQ multiplex PCR assay. RNA was extracted from all samples and reverse transcribed into cDNA, which served as template for TCR sequencing. First-strand cDNA was synthesized with SuperScript III using a 2:1 mix of oligo-dT and random hexamers. Amplification bias was assessed with a synthetic immune receptor repertoire, and residual bias was removed computationally. The paper's data handling went like this. Raw reads were preprocessed to remove errors, and CDR3 was defined according to IMGT conventions as the region from the conserved cysteine to phenylalanine. Clonality was calculated as 1 minus Shannon entropy normalized by log2 of the number of productive unique TCRs. Whether scalp clones were CD4 or CD8 was inferred by matching scalp TCRbeta sequences against CD4 and CD8 repertoires sorted from blood. Entries here come from immuneACCESS through TCRdb and include only in-frame sequences with V and J called. Some clones fail to appear in such tables; in the studies checked, an unresolved V gene covers under half of the shortfall, and the cause of the remainder is unknown. D and trimming were read from the DNA, whereas the V and J calls and clone size are those reported in that table. This sample comprises some 120,000 clones, 45% to 50% of them detected only once. In total, the top ten clones hold more than 9% of the sample.

The study at large found these results: TCR sequences shared between patients were less clear than in mice, possibly partly because of HLA diversity in the patient population. Compared with normal scalp, lesional scalp had higher clonality and more expanded CD8+ clones, particularly in alopecia totalis/universalis, a pattern that suggests antigenic drive. Unlike mouse skin, where gammadelta T cells dominate, normal human skin contains resident alphabeta T cells that get sequenced too, which complicates analysis of the scalp TCR repertoire.

Lesional scalp punch biopsies and peripheral blood were collected from alopecia areata patients. PBMCs were separated by density centrifugation and stained for CD3, CD4 and CD8, after which CD4+ and CD8+ T cells were sorted on a FACSAria. Untreated alopecia areata patients were recruited as part of a multicenter biomarker study. In several patients from the biomarker study, blood CD8+ T cells were sorted further into NKG2D-low and NKG2D-high fractions. The chain couples TRBV29-1 to TRBJ2-7, with TRBD1 identical over 8 junction bases. The origin of this receptor is a human donor with alopecia areata. The sequenced sample was NKG2D-low CD8+ T cells sorted from blood. The cell subset or site tag for this specimen amounts to: sorted CD8+ NKG2D-low blood T cells. CDR3 sequence: CSVGRQGYEQYF. The sequence in DNA is TGCAGCGTTGGAAGACAGGGGTACGAGCAGTACTTC.